This T cell receptor beta chain was obtained from a study of cytomegalovirus exposure and HLA in healthy donors. Study in general: Some 87 million unique TCRs from HLA-typed donors were held in an early release of data.

This clone was seen only a few times. A multiplex PCR was run with 60 Vbeta primers and 13 Jbeta primers. The protocol was immunoSEQ multiplex PCR, while the TCRdb copy is restricted to in-frame clones and leaves out a portion. The sample lists approximately 140,000 clones; 80% were seen once. J gave up 0 bases and V 8 bases, and 11 bases lay outside the gene matches. This CDR3 has 17 residues. CDR1 and CDR2 from the germline V gene are SGHAT and FQDESV (reference sequence). Sequencing used PBMCs. V gene TRBV11-1 combines with J gene TRBJ2-2; 8 nucleotides match TRBD1. This sequence originates from a male donor in good health and CMV-seropositive. CDR3 DNA sequence: TGTGCCAGCTCCGCCGGACAGGGCATGTCGAACACCGGGGAGCTGTTTTTT. Translating gives CASSAGQGMSNTGELFF.